These T cell receptor beta chains were read from a single sample in a study of CD8 T cells in ankylosing spondylitis. One entry per CDR3 protein results from TCRdb running MiXCR on the 5' RACE reads. This table holds hundreds of thousands of distinct CDR3 sequences, 12% found once. The specimen sequenced was blood, either unsorted or a sorted T cell fraction (not recorded which). These receptor sequences come from a male donor with ankylosing spondylitis. The CDR3 runs from the conserved cysteine through the conserved F or W. The order of the fields is J gene, CDR3 length, D gene, clone size, V gene, CDR3 protein, CDR3 DNA. A D gene is named only where the DNA matches it firmly. Clone size is stated in some rows and not others, as once, few, many or a class when expanded.

J gene: TRBJ2-1
CDR3 length: 15
D gene: TRBD2
clone size: few
V gene: TRBV20-1
CDR3 protein: CSAPTLPGGKAEQFF
CDR3 DNA: TGCAGTGCTCCAACCCTCCCGGGAGGGAAGGCTGAGCAGTTCTTC

J gene: TRBJ2-7
CDR3 length: 14
D gene: TRBD1
clone size: -
V gene: TRBV28
CDR3 protein: CASGDRGPSYEQYF
CDR3 DNA: TGTGCCAGCGGTGACAGGGGCCCTTCCTACGAGCAGTACTTC

J gene: TRBJ1-4
CDR3 length: 15
D gene: -
clone size: many
V gene: TRBV7-9
CDR3 protein: CASSVAGRPNEKLFF
CDR3 DNA: TGTGCCAGCAGCGTGGCAGGGAGACCTAATGAAAAACTGTTTTTT

J gene: TRBJ2-3
CDR3 length: 19
D gene: -
clone size: -
V gene: TRBV10-3
CDR3 protein: CAISESWIPAATSTDTQYF
CDR3 DNA: TGTGCCATCAGTGAGTCCTGGATTCCGGCAGCTACTAGCACAGATACGCAGTATTTT

J gene: TRBJ2-1
CDR3 length: 13
D gene: -
clone size: many
V gene: TRBV29-1
CDR3 protein: CSVSRQVYNEQFF
CDR3 DNA: TGCAGCGTTTCGAGACAGGTGTACAATGAGCAGTTCTTC

J gene: TRBJ2-1
CDR3 length: 17
D gene: TRBD2
clone size: few
V gene: TRBV7-9
CDR3 protein: CASSPSRSTSGYNEQFF
CDR3 DNA: TGTGCCAGCAGCCCCTCTCGTTCGACTAGCGGGTACAATGAGCAGTTCTTC

J gene: TRBJ2-1
CDR3 length: 15
D gene: -
clone size: -
V gene: TRBV20-1
CDR3 protein: CSAWDLRAAYNEQFF
CDR3 DNA: TGCAGTGCTTGGGACCTTCGGGCGGCCTACAATGAGCAGTTCTTC

J gene: TRBJ2-2
CDR3 length: 14
D gene: -
clone size: few
V gene: TRBV9
CDR3 protein: CASIIGGSTGELFF
CDR3 DNA: TGTGCCAGCATTATAGGTGGTTCCACCGGGGAGCTGTTTTTT

J gene: TRBJ1-2
CDR3 length: 16
D gene: -
clone size: -
V gene: TRBV9
CDR3 protein: CASSVALTGINYGYTF
CDR3 DNA: TGTGCCAGCAGCGTAGCCTTAACAGGGATCAACTATGGCTACACCTTC

J gene: TRBJ2-7
CDR3 length: 13
D gene: -
clone size: few
V gene: TRBV20-1
CDR3 protein: CSAKQGPTYEQYF
CDR3 DNA: TGCAGTGCTAAGCAGGGGCCCACTTACGAGCAGTACTTC

J gene: TRBJ2-5
CDR3 length: 16
D gene: TRBD2
clone size: few
V gene: TRBV14
CDR3 protein: CASSQASGRKLETQYF
CDR3 DNA: TGTGCCAGCAGCCAAGCTAGCGGGAGAAAGTTGGAGACCCAGTACTTC

J gene: TRBJ2-1
CDR3 length: 13
D gene: -
clone size: many
V gene: TRBV7-2
CDR3 protein: CASSLVYYNEQFF
CDR3 DNA: TGTGCCAGCAGCTTAGTCTACTACAATGAGCAGTTCTTC

J gene: TRBJ2-2
CDR3 length: 13
D gene: -
clone size: -
V gene: TRBV6-1
CDR3 protein: CASSELRVGELFF
CDR3 DNA: TGTGCCAGCAGTGAATTGAGGGTCGGGGAGCTGTTTTTT

J gene: TRBJ2-3
CDR3 length: 16
D gene: -
clone size: few
V gene: TRBV25-1
CDR3 protein: CASSSNRRFGTDTQYF
CDR3 DNA: TGTGCCAGCAGTTCTAACCGAAGGTTCGGTACAGATACGCAGTATTTT

J gene: TRBJ2-1
CDR3 length: 13
D gene: TRBD1
clone size: few
V gene: TRBV7-8
CDR3 protein: CASGQGIYNEQFF
CDR3 DNA: TGTGCCAGCGGACAGGGCATCTACAATGAGCAGTTCTTC

J gene: TRBJ2-5
CDR3 length: 14
D gene: -
clone size: few
V gene: TRBV28
CDR3 protein: CATRGGGEWETQYF
CDR3 DNA: TGTGCCACCAGGGGGGGGGGTGAATGGGAGACCCAGTACTTC

J gene: TRBJ1-4
CDR3 length: 13
D gene: TRBD1
clone size: few
V gene: TRBV29-1
CDR3 protein: CSVRDSSNEKLFF
CDR3 DNA: TGCAGCGTTAGGGACAGTTCTAATGAAAAACTGTTTTTT

J gene: TRBJ1-3
CDR3 length: 14
D gene: -
clone size: many
V gene: TRBV15
CDR3 protein: CATSRVHSGNTIYF
CDR3 DNA: TGTGCCACCAGCAGAGTCCACTCTGGAAACACCATATATTTT

J gene: TRBJ2-5
CDR3 length: 11
D gene: TRBD1
clone size: few
V gene: TRBV7-2
CDR3 protein: CASSFWDSWYF
CDR3 DNA: TGTGCCAGCAGCTTTTGGGACAGCTGGTACTTC

J gene: TRBJ2-7
CDR3 length: 14
D gene: TRBD1
clone size: -
V gene: TRBV3-1
CDR3 protein: CASSPYRGPYEQYF
CDR3 DNA: TGTGCCAGCAGCCCCTACAGGGGGCCCTACGAGCAGTACTTC

J gene: TRBJ2-3
CDR3 length: 13
D gene: -
clone size: -
V gene: TRBV20-1
CDR3 protein: CSASPTAGDTQYF
CDR3 DNA: TGCAGTGCTAGTCCTACAGCGGGAGATACGCAGTATTTT

J gene: TRBJ2-7
CDR3 length: 15
D gene: TRBD2
clone size: -
V gene: TRBV20-1
CDR3 protein: CSAARLAGAMSEQYF
CDR3 DNA: TGCAGTGCCGCGAGACTAGCGGGGGCCATGAGTGAGCAGTACTTC

J gene: TRBJ2-6
CDR3 length: 14
D gene: -
clone size: few
V gene: TRBV6-2/TRBV6-3
CDR3 protein: CASSQYTGANVLTF
CDR3 DNA: TGTGCCAGCAGTCAGTACACTGGGGCCAACGTCCTGACTTTC

J gene: TRBJ2-1
CDR3 length: 17
D gene: -
clone size: many
V gene: TRBV4-3
CDR3 protein: CASSPRIPAIRGNEQFF
CDR3 DNA: TGCGCCAGCAGCCCGAGGATCCCAGCGATCCGAGGTAATGAGCAGTTCTTC

J gene: TRBJ1-6
CDR3 length: 15
D gene: -
clone size: few
V gene: TRBV11-2
CDR3 protein: CASSLLGTGHSPLHF
CDR3 DNA: TGTGCCAGCAGCTTACTCGGTACAGGGCATTCACCCCTCCACTTT

J gene: TRBJ1-1
CDR3 length: 14
D gene: TRBD1
clone size: -
V gene: TRBV28
CDR3 protein: CASSPRTGRVVAFF
CDR3 DNA: TGTGCCAGCAGTCCGAGGACAGGGAGGGTTGTAGCTTTCTTT

J gene: TRBJ2-7
CDR3 length: 15
D gene: TRBD1
clone size: few
V gene: TRBV12-3/TRBV12-4
CDR3 protein: CASSQRQGGFYEQYF
CDR3 DNA: TGTGCCAGCAGTCAGAGACAGGGGGGATTCTACGAGCAGTACTTC

J gene: TRBJ2-1
CDR3 length: 11
D gene: -
clone size: few
V gene: TRBV7-2
CDR3 protein: CASSPRDKQFF
CDR3 DNA: TGTGCCAGCAGCCCCCGGGACAAGCAGTTCTTC

J gene: TRBJ2-5
CDR3 length: 14
D gene: TRBD1
clone size: few
V gene: TRBV7-2
CDR3 protein: CASSSNRGGETQYF
CDR3 DNA: TGTGCCAGCAGCTCGAACAGGGGTGGGGAGACCCAGTACTTC

J gene: TRBJ2-7
CDR3 length: 12
D gene: -
clone size: few
V gene: TRBV24-1
CDR3 protein: CATSDLNNEQYF
CDR3 DNA: TGTGCCACCAGTGATTTGAACAACGAGCAGTACTTC

J gene: TRBJ1-2
CDR3 length: 13
D gene: TRBD1
clone size: few
V gene: TRBV20-1
CDR3 protein: CSASRGLMVGYTF
CDR3 DNA: TGCAGTGCTAGTAGGGGGCTGATGGTGGGCTACACCTTC

J gene: TRBJ1-6
CDR3 length: 10
D gene: -
clone size: few
V gene: TRBV20-1
CDR3 protein: CSPLQSPLHF
CDR3 DNA: TGCAGTCCTCTCCAATCACCCCTCCACTTT

J gene: TRBJ2-7
CDR3 length: 13
D gene: TRBD2
clone size: few
V gene: TRBV6-6
CDR3 protein: CASSYLAAYEQYF
CDR3 DNA: TGTGCCAGCAGTTACCTAGCGGCCTATGAGCAGTACTTC

J gene: TRBJ2-5
CDR3 length: 12
D gene: -
clone size: many
V gene: TRBV29-1
CDR3 protein: CSGNRAGETQYF
CDR3 DNA: TGCAGCGGAAACAGGGCGGGGGAGACCCAGTACTTC

J gene: TRBJ2-7
CDR3 length: 14
D gene: TRBD1
clone size: -
V gene: TRBV20-1
CDR3 protein: CSASRTGNTHEQYF
CDR3 DNA: TGCAGTGCTTCCCGGACAGGGAATACACACGAGCAGTACTTC

J gene: TRBJ2-1
CDR3 length: 12
D gene: -
clone size: many
V gene: TRBV29-1
CDR3 protein: CSVETDMNEQFF
CDR3 DNA: TGCAGCGTTGAGACAGACATGAATGAGCAGTTCTTC

J gene: TRBJ2-7
CDR3 length: 14
D gene: -
clone size: few
V gene: TRBV9
CDR3 protein: CASSVAPSNYEQYF
CDR3 DNA: TGTGCCAGCAGCGTAGCTCCTAGCAACTACGAGCAGTACTTC

J gene: TRBJ2-7
CDR3 length: 13
D gene: TRBD2
clone size: -
V gene: TRBV12-3/TRBV12-4
CDR3 protein: CASSSGTSGWRYF
CDR3 DNA: TGTGCCAGCAGTTCAGGGACTAGCGGTTGGCGGTACTTC

J gene: TRBJ1-2
CDR3 length: 16
D gene: -
clone size: -
V gene: TRBV7-2
CDR3 protein: CASSLAREDMRGGYTF
CDR3 DNA: TGTGCCAGCAGCTTAGCGAGGGAGGACATGCGGGGTGGCTACACCTTC

J gene: TRBJ2-1
CDR3 length: 13
D gene: -
clone size: many
V gene: TRBV7-2
CDR3 protein: CASSLHQTLGQFF
CDR3 DNA: TGTGCCAGCAGCTTACATCAGACCCTTGGGCAGTTCTTC

J gene: TRBJ2-7
CDR3 length: 14
D gene: -
clone size: -
V gene: TRBV4-2
CDR3 protein: CASSPRSRTYEQYF
CDR3 DNA: TGTGCCAGCAGCCCCCGGTCGAGGACCTACGAGCAGTACTTC

J gene: TRBJ1-1
CDR3 length: 13
D gene: -
clone size: -
V gene: TRBV29-1
CDR3 protein: CSVSGRFRTEAFF
CDR3 DNA: TGCAGCGTATCTGGTCGTTTTCGCACTGAAGCTTTCTTT

J gene: TRBJ1-1
CDR3 length: 13
D gene: TRBD1
clone size: few
V gene: TRBV24-1
CDR3 protein: CATSDAGTGEAFF
CDR3 DNA: TGTGCCACCAGTGATGCCGGGACAGGTGAAGCTTTCTTT

J gene: TRBJ2-7
CDR3 length: 12
D gene: -
clone size: few
V gene: TRBV20-1
CDR3 protein: CSARGLIYEQYF
CDR3 DNA: TGCAGTGCTCGGGGTCTCATCTACGAGCAGTACTTC

J gene: TRBJ2-7
CDR3 length: 16
D gene: -
clone size: few
V gene: TRBV4-2
CDR3 protein: CASSQDRRGGSYEQYF
CDR3 DNA: TGTGCCAGCAGCCAAGATCGCAGGGGGGGATCCTACGAGCAGTACTTC

J gene: TRBJ2-1
CDR3 length: 15
D gene: TRBD2
clone size: many
V gene: TRBV29-1
CDR3 protein: CSVVGTSGDYNEQFF
CDR3 DNA: TGCAGCGTTGTAGGGACTAGCGGGGATTACAATGAGCAGTTCTTC

J gene: TRBJ2-3
CDR3 length: 17
D gene: TRBD2
clone size: few
V gene: TRBV20-1
CDR3 protein: CSARDSQTSGGTDTQYF
CDR3 DNA: TGCAGTGCTAGAGATTCTCAGACTAGCGGGGGCACAGATACGCAGTATTTT

J gene: TRBJ2-2
CDR3 length: 15
D gene: -
clone size: -
V gene: TRBV3-1
CDR3 protein: CASRPTGRRSGELFF
CDR3 DNA: TGTGCCAGCAGACCTACAGGGCGTCGCTCCGGGGAGCTGTTTTTT

J gene: TRBJ2-2
CDR3 length: 16
D gene: -
clone size: few
V gene: TRBV5-1
CDR3 protein: CASSLSAGGGTGELFF
CDR3 DNA: TGCGCCAGCAGCTTGTCGGCAGGGGGAGGCACCGGGGAGCTGTTTTTT

J gene: TRBJ2-3
CDR3 length: 13
D gene: -
clone size: many
V gene: TRBV12-3/TRBV12-4
CDR3 protein: CASSPRLYGAQYF
CDR3 DNA: TGTGCCAGCAGTCCCAGACTCTACGGGGCGCAGTATTTT

J gene: TRBJ2-3
CDR3 length: 13
D gene: -
clone size: many
V gene: TRBV6-5
CDR3 protein: CASSYGVADTQYF
CDR3 DNA: TGTGCCAGCAGTTACGGAGTTGCAGATACGCAGTATTTT

J gene: TRBJ2-7
CDR3 length: 15
D gene: TRBD2
clone size: once
V gene: TRBV25-1
CDR3 protein: CAGSESASGTYEQYF
CDR3 DNA: TGTGCCGGCAGTGAAAGTGCTAGCGGAACCTACGAGCAGTACTTC

J gene: TRBJ1-2
CDR3 length: 14
D gene: TRBD1
clone size: few
V gene: TRBV6-5
CDR3 protein: CASSYTGGGDGYTF
CDR3 DNA: TGTGCCAGCAGTTACACAGGGGGAGGGGATGGCTACACCTTC

J gene: TRBJ1-1
CDR3 length: 11
D gene: -
clone size: many
V gene: TRBV27
CDR3 protein: CASSLFGQAFF
CDR3 DNA: TGTGCCAGCAGTTTATTTGGGCAAGCTTTCTTT

J gene: TRBJ1-6
CDR3 length: 13
D gene: -
clone size: -
V gene: TRBV5-1
CDR3 protein: CASRSDSFGPYHF
CDR3 DNA: TGCGCCAGCAGGTCGGACAGTTTTGGACCCTACCACTTT

J gene: TRBJ2-7
CDR3 length: 12
D gene: -
clone size: -
V gene: TRBV20-1
CDR3 protein: CSASTQLVEQYF
CDR3 DNA: TGCAGTGCTAGTACACAGCTGGTCGAGCAGTACTTC

J gene: TRBJ2-7
CDR3 length: 15
D gene: -
clone size: many
V gene: TRBV12-3/TRBV12-4
CDR3 protein: CASSLGMAVTYEQYF
CDR3 DNA: TGTGCCAGCAGTTTAGGAATGGCAGTTACCTACGAGCAGTACTTC

J gene: TRBJ1-5
CDR3 length: 13
D gene: -
clone size: few
V gene: TRBV20-1
CDR3 protein: CSARDQVHQPQHF
CDR3 DNA: TGCAGTGCTAGAGATCAGGTTCATCAGCCCCAGCATTTT

J gene: TRBJ2-5
CDR3 length: 14
D gene: TRBD2
clone size: many
V gene: TRBV5-1
CDR3 protein: CASSSSGTQETQYF
CDR3 DNA: TGCGCCAGCAGCTCTAGCGGGACCCAAGAGACCCAGTACTTC